A selection of T cell receptor beta chains follows, all from one sample in a study of blood T cell repertoires in COVID-19. Profiling relied on immunoSEQ multiplex PCR, and the TCRdb table lists in-frame clones only, not all of them. The table lists some 170,000 clones, approximately 80% of them singletons. The sequenced material came from peripheral blood. All receptors come from a man in his fifties or sixties with acute or convalescent COVID-19. The CDR3 runs from the conserved cysteine through the conserved F or W. The D gene is left open where the match is weak. Size tells how often a clone was seen (once, few, many) or the class of an expanded clone, and some rows leave it out.

v_call: TRBV30; d_call: .; clone_size: .; j_call: TRBJ2-7; cdr3_nt: TGTGCCTGGAGTGTATGGCCCGGGAGCACCTACGAGCAGTACTTC; cdr3_aa: CAWSVWPGSTYEQYF
v_call: TRBV30; d_call: .; clone_size: few; j_call: TRBJ2-7; cdr3_nt: TGTGCCTGGAGCCGGGGAGGTACCTACGAGCAGTACTTC; cdr3_aa: CAWSRGGTYEQYF
v_call: TRBV3-1/TRBV3-2; d_call: TRBD1; clone_size: .; j_call: TRBJ2-1; cdr3_nt: TGTGCCAGCACCCCGAGAACAGGACAGGGGTCCTACAATGAGCAGTTCTTC; cdr3_aa: CASTPRTGQGSYNEQFF
v_call: TRBV7-6; d_call: .; clone_size: .; j_call: TRBJ2-7; cdr3_nt: TGTGCCAGCAGCTTAGGGAGTTCCGAGCAGTACTTC; cdr3_aa: CASSLGSSEQYF
v_call: TRBV7-9; d_call: .; clone_size: .; j_call: TRBJ1-2; cdr3_nt: TGTGCCAGCAGCCTAGAACAGGGTAACTATGGCTACACCTTC; cdr3_aa: CASSLEQGNYGYTF
v_call: TRBV7-2; d_call: TRBD2; clone_size: .; j_call: TRBJ2-7; cdr3_nt: TGTGCCAGCAGCTTGAGCGGGGGGACCTCCTACGAGCAGTACTTC; cdr3_aa: CASSLSGGTSYEQYF
v_call: TRBV19; d_call: .; clone_size: .; j_call: TRBJ1-1; cdr3_nt: TGTGCCAGTAGTCACAGGCGGAGGAACACTGAAGCTTTCTTT; cdr3_aa: CASSHRRRNTEAFF
v_call: TRBV7-9; d_call: TRBD1; clone_size: once; j_call: TRBJ1-2; cdr3_nt: TGTGCCAGCAGCTTAGACGGACAGGGGTTATATGGCTACACCTTC; cdr3_aa: CASSLDGQGLYGYTF
v_call: TRBV5-1; d_call: .; clone_size: .; j_call: TRBJ1-1; cdr3_nt: TGCGCCAGCAGCTGGTCAGGGTCGGGGAACACTGAAGCTTTCTTT; cdr3_aa: CASSWSGSGNTEAFF
v_call: TRBV5-4; d_call: .; clone_size: few; j_call: TRBJ1-1; cdr3_nt: TGTGCCAGCAGCTTCCATACCGGGGAAGCTTTCTTT; cdr3_aa: CASSFHTGEAFF
v_call: TRBV9; d_call: TRBD1; clone_size: .; j_call: TRBJ2-7; cdr3_nt: TGTGCCAGCAGCGTAGGGCCCATGTCGGGGACAGGGTTATACGAGCAGTACTTC; cdr3_aa: CASSVGPMSGTGLYEQYF
v_call: TRBV6-5; d_call: .; clone_size: few; j_call: TRBJ1-2; cdr3_nt: TGTGCCAGCAGACCCGGACAGCCTAACTATGGCTACACCTTC; cdr3_aa: CASRPGQPNYGYTF
v_call: TRBV27; d_call: TRBD2; clone_size: once; j_call: TRBJ2-1; cdr3_nt: TGTGCCAGCAGTTTAATCTCGGGGGGGGCCGGTAATGAGCAGTTCTTC; cdr3_aa: CASSLISGGAGNEQFF
v_call: TRBV19; d_call: .; clone_size: .; j_call: TRBJ2-7; cdr3_nt: TGTGCCAGTACCCCGTCGGGTGGTGCTAGCTCCTACGAGCAGTACTTC; cdr3_aa: CASTPSGGASSYEQYF
v_call: TRBV6-5; d_call: .; clone_size: few; j_call: TRBJ2-5; cdr3_nt: TGTGCCAGCAGCTCCACGGGGGGCCTCCAAGAGACCCAGTACTTC; cdr3_aa: CASSSTGGLQETQYF
v_call: TRBV6-5; d_call: .; clone_size: once; j_call: TRBJ1-1; cdr3_nt: TGTGCCAGCAGAGACCGACAGGATCACACTGAAGCTTTCTTT; cdr3_aa: CASRDRQDHTEAFF
v_call: TRBV6-5; d_call: TRBD1; clone_size: .; j_call: TRBJ1-1; cdr3_nt: TGTGCCAGCAGCGATTCCGGGACAGGGGGTGGTGAAGCTTTCTTT; cdr3_aa: CASSDSGTGGGEAFF
v_call: TRBV4-1; d_call: .; clone_size: .; j_call: TRBJ1-2; cdr3_nt: TGCGCCAGCAGCCAAGATGAGGGTATGGCCAACTATGGCTACACCTTC; cdr3_aa: CASSQDEGMANYGYTF
v_call: TRBV29-1; d_call: .; clone_size: .; j_call: TRBJ2-2; cdr3_nt: TGCAGCGTTGAAGTTCAGGGGCGGTACACCGGGGAGCTGTTTTTT; cdr3_aa: CSVEVQGRYTGELFF
v_call: TRBV14; d_call: .; clone_size: .; j_call: TRBJ2-7; cdr3_nt: TGTGCCAGCAGCCCAAATTGGGGGGAAGGTAATGACGAGCAGTACTTC; cdr3_aa: CASSPNWGEGNDEQYF
v_call: TRBV4-1; d_call: .; clone_size: .; j_call: TRBJ2-5; cdr3_nt: TGCGCCAGCAGCCAAGGGGGCTTGGATCAAGAGACCCAGTACTTC; cdr3_aa: CASSQGGLDQETQYF
v_call: TRBV11-2; d_call: TRBD2; clone_size: once; j_call: TRBJ2-2; cdr3_nt: TGTGCCAGCAGCTCCCTAGGACTAGCGGGGAGGACCGGGGAGCTGTTTTTT; cdr3_aa: CASSSLGLAGRTGELFF
v_call: TRBV6-5; d_call: TRBD2; clone_size: .; j_call: TRBJ2-7; cdr3_nt: TGTGCCAGCAGCATAGCGGGGGCCAACTCCTACGAGCAGTACTTC; cdr3_aa: CASSIAGANSYEQYF
v_call: TRBV4-1; d_call: TRBD2; clone_size: .; j_call: TRBJ2-3; cdr3_nt: TGCGCCAGCAGCCAAGATGGGAGCGGGGGAGGCACAGATACGCAGTATTTT; cdr3_aa: CASSQDGSGGGTDTQYF
v_call: TRBV7-8; d_call: .; clone_size: once; j_call: TRBJ1-5; cdr3_nt: TGTGCCAGCAGCCCCGCCGGGGGAAACAATCAGCCCCAGCATTTT; cdr3_aa: CASSPAGGNNQPQHF
v_call: TRBV5-6; d_call: .; clone_size: .; j_call: TRBJ2-7; cdr3_nt: TGTGCCAGCAGCCACCGGGGTCACGAGCAGTACTTC; cdr3_aa: CASSHRGHEQYF
v_call: TRBV10-3; d_call: .; clone_size: .; j_call: TRBJ2-1; cdr3_nt: TGTGCCATCAGTGAGTTGAGGACACTCTCCTACAATGAGCAGTTCTTC; cdr3_aa: CAISELRTLSYNEQFF
v_call: TRBV11-2; d_call: TRBD1; clone_size: .; j_call: TRBJ1-2; cdr3_nt: TGTGCCAGCAGCTTAAGCCGGACAGGGATGATCGGCTATGGCTACACCTTC; cdr3_aa: CASSLSRTGMIGYGYTF
v_call: TRBV4-2; d_call: TRBD1; clone_size: .; j_call: TRBJ2-6; cdr3_nt: TGTGCCAGCAGCCTTCTGGGACAGTACTCTGGGGCCAACGTCCTGACTTTC; cdr3_aa: CASSLLGQYSGANVLTF
v_call: TRBV2; d_call: .; clone_size: .; j_call: TRBJ1-5; cdr3_nt: TGTGCCAGCAGTGCACAGGGTGGGTTCGGTCAGCCCCAGCATTTT; cdr3_aa: CASSAQGGFGQPQHF
v_call: TRBV5-6; d_call: .; clone_size: .; j_call: TRBJ2-5; cdr3_nt: TGTGCCAGCAGCTTGGTCTCCCAGACCCAGTACTTC; cdr3_aa: CASSLVSQTQYF
v_call: TRBV29-1; d_call: TRBD2; clone_size: .; j_call: TRBJ2-2; cdr3_nt: TGCAGCGTTGAAGAAGCGGGGGGGTTTGACAGGGAGCTGTTTTTT; cdr3_aa: CSVEEAGGFDRELFF
v_call: TRBV14; d_call: TRBD2; clone_size: .; j_call: TRBJ2-3; cdr3_nt: TGTGCCAGCAGCCGACTAGCGGGCTTCACAGATACGCAGTATTTT; cdr3_aa: CASSRLAGFTDTQYF
v_call: TRBV2; d_call: TRBD1; clone_size: .; j_call: TRBJ2-1; cdr3_nt: TGTGCCAGCACTCCGGGACAGGGGGCTGACAATGAGCAGTTCTTC; cdr3_aa: CASTPGQGADNEQFF
v_call: TRBV30; d_call: TRBD1; clone_size: few; j_call: TRBJ2-2; cdr3_nt: TGTGCCTGGAGTATGACAGGGGTGATCGGGGAGCTGTTTTTT; cdr3_aa: CAWSMTGVIGELFF
v_call: TRBV4-1; d_call: .; clone_size: many; j_call: TRBJ1-1; cdr3_nt: TGCGCCAGCAGCCAAGAGGGGCACAGGAACACTGAAGCTTTCTTT; cdr3_aa: CASSQEGHRNTEAFF
v_call: TRBV5-1; d_call: TRBD1; clone_size: .; j_call: TRBJ1-1; cdr3_nt: TGCGCCAGCAGCTTAGTGGTTTCGAGGGGGCGAGGGGCTGAAGCTTTCTTT; cdr3_aa: CASSLVVSRGRGAEAFF
v_call: TRBV7-2; d_call: TRBD1; clone_size: .; j_call: TRBJ1-2; cdr3_nt: TGTGCCAGCAGCTTAAGGAATCAGGGGGTGAAAGGCTACACCTTC; cdr3_aa: CASSLRNQGVKGYTF
v_call: TRBV7-9; d_call: .; clone_size: .; j_call: TRBJ1-2; cdr3_nt: TGTGCCAGCAGCTTAGAATTACAGGGATACTACACCTTC; cdr3_aa: CASSLELQGYYTF
v_call: TRBV30; d_call: .; clone_size: .; j_call: TRBJ2-3; cdr3_nt: TGTGCCTGGAGTTACGGTGGTAGCACAGATACGCAGTATTTT; cdr3_aa: CAWSYGGSTDTQYF
v_call: TRBV5-1; d_call: .; clone_size: .; j_call: TRBJ2-3; cdr3_nt: TGCGCCAGCAGCTTGGCCCACAGTACTAGCACAGATACGCAGTATTTT; cdr3_aa: CASSLAHSTSTDTQYF
v_call: TRBV10-2; d_call: .; clone_size: .; j_call: TRBJ1-3; cdr3_nt: TGCGCCAGCAGTGACCGACAACTGTACTCTGGAAACACCATATATTTT; cdr3_aa: CASSDRQLYSGNTIYF
v_call: TRBV18; d_call: TRBD1; clone_size: .; j_call: TRBJ1-1; cdr3_nt: TGTGCCAGCGAAAACAGGGGAATGAACACTGAAGCTTTCTTT; cdr3_aa: CASENRGMNTEAFF
v_call: TRBV24-1; d_call: TRBD2; clone_size: .; j_call: TRBJ2-3; cdr3_nt: TGTGCCACCAGTGTGGCGGGAGGGGGAGATACGCAGTATTTT; cdr3_aa: CATSVAGGGDTQYF
v_call: TRBV5-3; d_call: TRBD1; clone_size: few; j_call: TRBJ1-1; cdr3_nt: TGTGCCAGAAGCTCCCGGGACAGGGACATGAACACTGAAGCTTTCTTT; cdr3_aa: CARSSRDRDMNTEAFF
v_call: TRBV10-2; d_call: TRBD1; clone_size: .; j_call: TRBJ2-7; cdr3_nt: TGCGCCAGCATCCGGGGACAGCCCTACGAGCAGTACTTC; cdr3_aa: CASIRGQPYEQYF
v_call: TRBV7-2; d_call: TRBD1; clone_size: .; j_call: TRBJ1-2; cdr3_nt: TGTGCCAGCAGCCAGACGAGGGGGCGCCGGGATGGCTACACCTTC; cdr3_aa: CASSQTRGRRDGYTF
v_call: TRBV19; d_call: .; clone_size: .; j_call: TRBJ1-5; cdr3_nt: TGTGCCAGTAGTATAGGAGTATGGCAGGGTGATCAGCCCCAGCATTTT; cdr3_aa: CASSIGVWQGDQPQHF
v_call: TRBV27; d_call: TRBD1; clone_size: .; j_call: TRBJ1-1; cdr3_nt: TGTGCCAGCAGTCCCCGCGCCCTGACAGGGGCCCTCCTGAACACTGAAGCTTTCTTT; cdr3_aa: CASSPRALTGALLNTEAFF
v_call: TRBV2; d_call: .; clone_size: .; j_call: TRBJ1-5; cdr3_nt: TGTGCCAGCCGTATCGGTCTAAGCAATCAGCCCCAGCATTTT; cdr3_aa: CASRIGLSNQPQHF
v_call: TRBV3-1/TRBV3-2; d_call: .; clone_size: .; j_call: TRBJ2-1; cdr3_nt: TGTGCCAGCAGCCAAGAGCGGCCCCCCTACAATGAGCAGTTCTTC; cdr3_aa: CASSQERPPYNEQFF
v_call: TRBV11-2; d_call: .; clone_size: .; j_call: TRBJ2-4; cdr3_nt: TGTGCCAGCAGATCTTTTGGACAGTCTCTAGCCAAAAACATTCAGTACTTC; cdr3_aa: CASRSFGQSLAKNIQYF
v_call: TRBV19; d_call: TRBD1; clone_size: once; j_call: TRBJ2-7; cdr3_nt: TGTGCCAGTCGACCGGGACAGGAGACATTCTACGAGCAGTACTTC; cdr3_aa: CASRPGQETFYEQYF
v_call: TRBV5-4; d_call: .; clone_size: .; j_call: TRBJ1-3; cdr3_nt: TGTGCCAGCAGCTTGGACGGTGGAAACACCATATATTTT; cdr3_aa: CASSLDGGNTIYF
v_call: TRBV27; d_call: .; clone_size: .; j_call: TRBJ2-1; cdr3_nt: TGTGCCAGCAGTTTAGTGGCAGGGGTTTTGACTGAGCAGTTCTTC; cdr3_aa: CASSLVAGVLTEQFF
v_call: TRBV30; d_call: .; clone_size: once; j_call: TRBJ2-1; cdr3_nt: TGTGCCTGGAGTCGAGATTCCAACAATGAGCAGTTCTTC; cdr3_aa: CAWSRDSNNEQFF
v_call: TRBV9; d_call: .; clone_size: .; j_call: TRBJ1-3; cdr3_nt: TGTGCCAGCAGCGTTGAGCCTAGCTCTGGAAACACCATATATTTT; cdr3_aa: CASSVEPSSGNTIYF